Here is one T cell receptor (beta chain) with its context. Germline CDR1 and CDR2: SGHTA and FQGTGA. After removal of 4 bases from V and 8 bases from J, the junction contained 7 bases not matched to a gene. This CDR3 region has 14 residues. The data are from a study of blood T cell repertoires in COVID-19. Across the study: COVID-19 samples collected from the United States, Italy and Spain covered acute and convalescent phases. Sources were T cells, B-cell-depleted T cells, or PBMCs; the material itself was cDNA or gDNA.

Original data processing: Amplification from reference gene primers served as the basis for estimated nucleated cell counts. The assay was immunoSEQ multiplex PCR, and TCRdb's table has in-frame clones only and misses some. That table is the source of V, J and clone size, and D and trimming were worked out from the DNA. This sample has 180,000 or so clones, with 70% to 90% found just once. The chain links TRBV7-3 to TRBJ2-2; 7 bases align to TRBD1. This sequence originates from a man in his fifties or sixties who had recovered from COVID-19. Material: peripheral blood. CDR3 residues: CASSSTGAGGELFF. The DNA for the CDR3 is TGTGCCAGCAGCTCCACAGGGGCCGGGGGGGAGCTGTTTTTT.